The clone carrying this T cell receptor beta chain was counted once. This record belongs to a study of shared clonotypes between healthy human individuals. Assay: immunoSEQ multiplex PCR; the TCRdb copy retains only in-frame clones and omits some. The data show about 980,000 clones, with more than 75% seen just once and approximately 1.5% held by the top ten. CDR3 length: 13 amino acids. Germline loops: CDR1 MRHNA, CDR2 SNTAGT. V lost 4 bases to trimming and J lost 9 bases, with 13 bases between them. The chain combines TRBV6-4 with TRBJ1-5; D gene uncertain. The clonotype originates from a man younger than 35 in good health. Source material: memory CD4+ T cells sorted from blood. Subset described: CD45RA-negative fraction. CDR3 sequence reads: CASSVEWGGPQHF. The DNA for the CDR3 is TGTGCCAGCAGTGTAGAGTGGGGAGGGCCCCAGCATTTT.